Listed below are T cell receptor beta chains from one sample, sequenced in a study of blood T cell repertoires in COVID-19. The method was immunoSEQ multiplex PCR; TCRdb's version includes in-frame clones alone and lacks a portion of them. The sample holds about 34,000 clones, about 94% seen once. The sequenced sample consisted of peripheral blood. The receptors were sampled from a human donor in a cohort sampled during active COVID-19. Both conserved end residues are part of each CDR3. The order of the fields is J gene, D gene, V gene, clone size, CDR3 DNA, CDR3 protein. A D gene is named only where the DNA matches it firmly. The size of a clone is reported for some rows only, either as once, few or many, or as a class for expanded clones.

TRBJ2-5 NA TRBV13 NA TGTGCCAGCAGCCCCTTCTCTAGGTACTCACAAGAGACCCAGTACTTC CASSPFSRYSQETQYF
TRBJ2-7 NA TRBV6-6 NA TGTGCCAGCAGTCCAGGGGCGTGGTACGAGCAGTACTTC CASSPGAWYEQYF
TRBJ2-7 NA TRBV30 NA TGTGCCTGGAGCAGGGGTGGATTCTGGGAGCAGTACTTC CAWSRGGFWEQYF
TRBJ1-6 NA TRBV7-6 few TGTGCCAGCAGCATGAGGACCTATAATTCACCCCTCCACTTT CASSMRTYNSPLHF
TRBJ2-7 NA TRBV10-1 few TGCGCCAGCAGTAAGACTTTCGGCTACGAGCAGTACTTC CASSKTFGYEQYF
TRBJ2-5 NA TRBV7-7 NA TGTGCTAGCAGCTTAGCCGACAGAGAGGTAGAGACCCAGTACTTC CASSLADREVETQYF
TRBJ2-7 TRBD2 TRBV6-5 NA TGTGCCAGCAGTCGAGGGGGGACTAGCGACTACGAGCAGTACTTC CASSRGGTSDYEQYF
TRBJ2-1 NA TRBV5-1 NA TGCGCCAGCAGCTTAAGTAGAAGTAACTACAATGAGCAGTTCTTC CASSLSRSNYNEQFF
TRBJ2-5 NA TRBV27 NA TGTGCCAGCAGTTCTTGGACAGCACAAGAGACCCAGTACTTC CASSSWTAQETQYF
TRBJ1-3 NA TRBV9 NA TGTGCCAGCAGCGGGGAGGTTAACACCATATATTTT CASSGEVNTIYF
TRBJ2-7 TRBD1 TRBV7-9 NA TGTGCCAGCAGCTTCCGGGACAGGGGTGTCTACGAGCAGTACTTC CASSFRDRGVYEQYF
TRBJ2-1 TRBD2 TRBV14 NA TGTGCCAGCAGCCAGCCTAGACTAGCGGGAACCAATGAGCAGTTCTTC CASSQPRLAGTNEQFF
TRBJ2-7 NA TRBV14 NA TGTGCCAGCAGCCAAGAGGTGCGTTTCGGTTACGAGCAGTACTTC CASSQEVRFGYEQYF
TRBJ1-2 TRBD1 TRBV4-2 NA TGTGCCAGCAGTCGCGAGCACAGGGGATCGTTTGGCTACACCTTC CASSREHRGSFGYTF
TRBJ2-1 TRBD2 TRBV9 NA TGTGCCAGCAGCAAAGCGGGGGCTGTCCAGTTCTTC CASSKAGAVQFF
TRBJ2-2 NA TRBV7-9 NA TGTGCCAGCAGCTTAGTCCAGGCCGAGAACACCGGGGAGCTGTTTTTT CASSLVQAENTGELFF
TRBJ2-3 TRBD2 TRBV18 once TGTGCCAGCTCATCCCTAGCGGGAGGGCCTTCAGATACGCAGTATTTT CASSSLAGGPSDTQYF
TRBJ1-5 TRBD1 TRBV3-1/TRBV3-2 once TGTGCCAGCAGCCAAGATATAGGGGGCACTCAGCCCCAGCATTTT CASSQDIGGTQPQHF
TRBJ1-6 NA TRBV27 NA TGTGCCAGCAGATTATCACGGGAGCCCCTCCACTTT CASRLSREPLHF
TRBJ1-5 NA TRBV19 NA TGTGCCAGTAGGTATCAAGGGGGGGACCTCAGCAATCAGCCCCAGCATTTT CASRYQGGDLSNQPQHF
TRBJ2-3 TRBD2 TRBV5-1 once TGCGCCAGCAGCTTGGACCCCGCAGCGGGAGGCACAGATACGCAGTATTTT CASSLDPAAGGTDTQYF
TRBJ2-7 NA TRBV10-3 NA TGTGCCATCGGGCGGGAATTCAAACGGAGCTCCTACGAGCAGTACTTC CAIGREFKRSSYEQYF
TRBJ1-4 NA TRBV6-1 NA TGTGCCAGCATTGAGAAGACACCAACAACTAATGAAAAACTGTTTTTT CASIEKTPTTNEKLFF
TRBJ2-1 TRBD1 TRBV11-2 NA TGTGCCAGCAGCTTCGATAAGTGGGGACAGGGGGTCAATGAGCAGTTCTTC CASSFDKWGQGVNEQFF
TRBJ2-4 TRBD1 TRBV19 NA TGTGCCAGCCGGACAGGGGACATTCAGTACTTC CASRTGDIQYF
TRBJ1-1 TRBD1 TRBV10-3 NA TGTGCCATCAGTACCGGACAGGCGAACACTGAAGCTTTCTTT CAISTGQANTEAFF
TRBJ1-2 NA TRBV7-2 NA TGTGCCAGCAGCCCCGCAGGGATGCTGCGGAACTATGGCTACACCTTC CASSPAGMLRNYGYTF
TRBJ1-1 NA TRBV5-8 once TGTGCCAGCAGCTTGGGACTGACAGCTGAAGCTTTCTTT CASSLGLTAEAFF
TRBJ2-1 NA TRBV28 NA TGTGCCAGCAGTTTATCCACAGGGTTCAGCTCCTACAATGAGCAGTTCTTC CASSLSTGFSSYNEQFF
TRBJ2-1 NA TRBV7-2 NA TGTGCCAGCTACGAGGCAGGGGACCCCTACAATGAGCAGTTCTTC CASYEAGDPYNEQFF
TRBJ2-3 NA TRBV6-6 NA TGTGCCAGCAGTTCACAGGGTATTATTACAGATACGCAGTATTTT CASSSQGIITDTQYF
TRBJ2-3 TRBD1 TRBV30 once TGTGCCTGGACCCTGACAGGGACAGATACGCAGTATTTT CAWTLTGTDTQYF
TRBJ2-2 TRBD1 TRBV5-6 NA TGTGCCAGCAACTCCTGGGGACAGTCCAACACCGGGGAGCTGTTTTTT CASNSWGQSNTGELFF
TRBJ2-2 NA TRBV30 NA TGTGCCTGGAGTGTAGGGGTGGGGCCCGGGGAGCTGTTTTTT CAWSVGVGPGELFF
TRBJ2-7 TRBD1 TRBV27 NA TGTGCCAGCAGCCCCAACCTCGGACAGGGGGCGTTCGAGCAGTACTTC CASSPNLGQGAFEQYF
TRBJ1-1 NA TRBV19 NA TGTGCCAGTAGTATCCTGGGGGCGAACACTGAAGCTTTCTTT CASSILGANTEAFF
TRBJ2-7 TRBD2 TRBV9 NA TGTGCCAGCAGCGTAGAAGCGGGGTTTTACGAGCAGTACTTC CASSVEAGFYEQYF
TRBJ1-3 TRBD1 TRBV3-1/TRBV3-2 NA TGTGCCAGCAGCCAACCGCAGGGACAGGGTAGAAACACCATATATTTT CASSQPQGQGRNTIYF
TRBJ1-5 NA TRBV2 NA TGTGCCAGCACCGAAGCCCACCCCGGACTGATCAATCAGCCCCAGCATTTT CASTEAHPGLINQPQHF
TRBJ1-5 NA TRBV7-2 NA TGTGCCAGCAGCCCTGGACAGAGGGGTCAGCCCCAGCATTTT CASSPGQRGQPQHF
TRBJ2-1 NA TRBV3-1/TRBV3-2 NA TGTGCCAGCAGCCAACCCAGGGGTGGGTACAATGAGCAGTTCTTC CASSQPRGGYNEQFF
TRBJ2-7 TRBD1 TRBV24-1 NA TGTGCCACCAGTGATGCCGGGACAGGGACGAATGAGCAGTACTTC CATSDAGTGTNEQYF
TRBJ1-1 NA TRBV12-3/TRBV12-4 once TGTGCCAGCAGTTCGGGGAACACTGAAGCTTTCTTT CASSSGNTEAFF
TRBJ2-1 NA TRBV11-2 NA TGTGCCAGCAGCTTAGGACTAGTAGCTTTCTACAATGAGCAGTTCTTC CASSLGLVAFYNEQFF
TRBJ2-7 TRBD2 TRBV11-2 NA TGTGCCAGCAGCTTAGTCACCGGGGGGGGGATCCCCTCCTACGAGCAGTACTTC CASSLVTGGGIPSYEQYF
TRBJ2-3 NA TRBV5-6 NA TGTGCCAGCAGCTTGAAACAGGGCGGCACAGATACGCAGTATTTT CASSLKQGGTDTQYF
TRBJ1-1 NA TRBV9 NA TGTGCCAGCAGCGACACAGTGGGGGGGAACACTGAAGCTTTCTTT CASSDTVGGNTEAFF
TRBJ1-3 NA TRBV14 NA TGTGCCAGCAGCCCTCAGTATTTCTCTGGAAACACCATATATTTT CASSPQYFSGNTIYF